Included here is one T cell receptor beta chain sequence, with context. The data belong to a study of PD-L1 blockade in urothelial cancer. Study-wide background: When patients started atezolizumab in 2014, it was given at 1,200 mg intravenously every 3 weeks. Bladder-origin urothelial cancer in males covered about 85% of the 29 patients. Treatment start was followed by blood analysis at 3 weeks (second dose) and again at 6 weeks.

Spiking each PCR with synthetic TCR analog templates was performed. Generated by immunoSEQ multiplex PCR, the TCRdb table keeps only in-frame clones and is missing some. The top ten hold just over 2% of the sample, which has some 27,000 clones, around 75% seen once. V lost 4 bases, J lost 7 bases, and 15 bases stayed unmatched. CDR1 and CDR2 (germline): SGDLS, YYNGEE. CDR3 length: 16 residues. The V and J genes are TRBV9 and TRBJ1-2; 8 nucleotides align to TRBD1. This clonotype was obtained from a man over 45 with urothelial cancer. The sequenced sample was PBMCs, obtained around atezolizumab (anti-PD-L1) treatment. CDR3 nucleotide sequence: TGTGCCAGCAGCCGTGGGACAGGTGACACCTTTGGTGGCTACACCTTC. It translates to CASSRGTGDTFGGYTF.